This TCR beta chain came from a study of shared clonotypes between healthy human individuals. Study details: For every donor, three CD4 naive, three CD4 memory, two CD8 naive and one CD8 memory plates were used. Regarding the study as a whole: A handful of donors shared approximately 5% of their naive CD4 clonotypes.

V was shortened by 4 bases and J by 6 bases, with 13 bases between the two germline ends. CDR3 length equals 13 residues. Germline CDR1 is SGHRS and CDR2 is YFSETQ. Several immunoSEQ plates held equal portions of the genomic DNA taken from each subset. The method was immunoSEQ multiplex PCR; TCRdb's version includes in-frame clones alone and lacks a portion of them. In the table there are millions of clones, more than 80% of which are singletons. The study drew its donors from healthy HIV-negative adults without recent acute infections or vaccinations. Details on this clone: Its antigen is not identified.

This clonotype was obtained from a man aged 18 to 35 in good health. Some clones in this sample may be carry-over from other donors' samples. Material: naive CD4+ T cells from PBMCs. Subset noted: CD45RA+ positively selected. The genes are TRBV5-1 and TRBJ1-1; tentative D call: TRBD1 (6 bases). CDR3 in DNA: TGCGCCAGCAGCCAGGGGAGCAGCCCTGAAGCTTTCTTT. As protein: CASSQGSSPEAFF. Based on the CDR3 plus reference TRBV5-1 and TRBJ1-1, the full variable domain is KAGVTQTPRYLIKTRGQQVTLSCSPISGHRSVSWYQQTPGQGLQFLFEYFSETQRNKGNFPGRFSGRQFSNSRSEMNVSTLELGDSALYLCASSQGSSPEAFFGQGTRLTVV.